Included here is one T cell receptor (beta chain) sequence, with context. These data belong to a study of blood T cell repertoires in COVID-19. Looking at the study overall: Italy, Spain and the United States were the sources of the convalescent and acute COVID-19 samples.

The germline CDR1 and CDR2 sequences are LGHNA and YNFKEQ. The CDR3 covers 17 residues. Deletions cut 0 bases from V and 3 bases from J, with 15 bases between. Libraries were prepared by immunoSEQ multiplex PCR; TCRdb keeps only in-frame clonotypes and omits some of them. The table records about 340,000 clones, 80% to 90% of them present only once. The TCR was taken from a woman aged 40 to 55 with acute COVID-19. Sample: PBMCs or T cells enriched from blood (not recorded which). This chain joins TRBV4-2 and TRBJ2-1; the D gene is possibly TRBD1 (7 bases). In DNA form, the CDR3 reads TGTGCCAGCAGCCAAGATCTTGCAGGGGGGAACTACAATGAGCAGTTCTTC. It yields the protein CASSQDLAGGNYNEQFF.